The sequence of this TCR beta chain was determined in a study of shared clonotypes between healthy human individuals. Study results and caveats: It was the few donors that limited the genetic and exposure-history diversity represented. Memory subsets generally showed lower estimated richness than naive subsets.

Investigators spread the genomic DNA of each subset evenly over several immunoSEQ plates. Profiling relied on immunoSEQ multiplex PCR, and the TCRdb table lists in-frame clones only, not all of them. The data contain around 1.1 million clones, 70% to 80% of them singletons. To note about this clone: Its antigen remains unidentified.

The CDR3 consists of 15 residues. J gave up 5 bases and V 0 bases, and 4 bases lay outside the gene matches. Germline V lookup: CDR1 SGDLS, CDR2 YYNGEE. The TCR sequence derives from a man between 18 and 29 years old in good health. Some clones in this sample may be carry-over from other donors' samples. The V call is TRBV9, the J call TRBJ2-3, with 9 bases matching TRBD1. The specimen was memory CD4+ T cells from PBMCs. The sample's subset: CD45RA-negative fraction. CDR3 nucleotide sequence: TGTGCCAGCAGCGTAGAGGGACAGGGCATAGATACGCAGTATTTT. Translating gives CASSVEGQGIDTQYF.